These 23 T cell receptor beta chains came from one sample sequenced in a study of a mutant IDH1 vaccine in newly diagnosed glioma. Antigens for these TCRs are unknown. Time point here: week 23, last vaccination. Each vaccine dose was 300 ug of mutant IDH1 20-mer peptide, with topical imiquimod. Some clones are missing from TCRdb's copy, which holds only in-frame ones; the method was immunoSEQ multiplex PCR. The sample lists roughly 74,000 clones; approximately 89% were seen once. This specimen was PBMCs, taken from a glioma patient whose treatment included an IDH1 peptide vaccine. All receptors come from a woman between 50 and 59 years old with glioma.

The CDR3 protein is CASSLGGRLPYNEQFF. CDR3 in DNA: TGTGCCAGCAGCTTAGGTGGGAGGCTACCCTACAATGAGCAGTTCTTC. The chain has TRBV7-6 and TRBJ2-1; D perhaps matches TRBD2 (6 bases). The V gene lost 1 base and the J gene lost 2 bases, with 12 bases spanning the gap. From germline, CDR1 is SGHVS and CDR2 FNYEAQ. This CDR3 contains 16 residues. Full variable domain (outside the CDR3, taken from reference TRBV7-6 and TRBJ2-1): GAGVSQSPRYKVTKRGQDVALRCDPISGHVSLYWYRQALGQGPEFLTYFNYEAQQDKSGLPNDRFSAERPEGSISTLTIQRTEQRDSAMYRCASSLGGRLPYNEQFFGPGTRLTVL.

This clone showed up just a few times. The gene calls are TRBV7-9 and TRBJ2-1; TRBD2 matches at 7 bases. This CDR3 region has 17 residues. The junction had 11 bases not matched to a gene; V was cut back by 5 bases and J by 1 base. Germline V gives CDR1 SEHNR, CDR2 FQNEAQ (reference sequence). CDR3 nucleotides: TGTGCCAGCAGCCTTGGACTTAGCGGGTCTTCCTACAATGAGCAGTTCTTC. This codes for CASSLGLSGSSYNEQFF.

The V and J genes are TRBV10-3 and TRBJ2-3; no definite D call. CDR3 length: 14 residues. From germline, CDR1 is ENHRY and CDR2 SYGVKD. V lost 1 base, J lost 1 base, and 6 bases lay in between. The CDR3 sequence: CAISEYTGTDTQYF. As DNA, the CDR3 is TGTGCCATCAGTGAGTACACCGGCACAGATACGCAGTATTTT.

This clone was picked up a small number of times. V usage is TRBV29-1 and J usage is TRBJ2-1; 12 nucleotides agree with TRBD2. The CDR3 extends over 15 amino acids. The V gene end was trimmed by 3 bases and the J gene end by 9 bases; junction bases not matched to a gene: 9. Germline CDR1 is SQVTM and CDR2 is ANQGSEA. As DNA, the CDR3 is TGCAGCGTTGATCGAACTAGCGGGAGGCCTAGTGAGCAGTTCTTC. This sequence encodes CSVDRTSGRPSEQFF.

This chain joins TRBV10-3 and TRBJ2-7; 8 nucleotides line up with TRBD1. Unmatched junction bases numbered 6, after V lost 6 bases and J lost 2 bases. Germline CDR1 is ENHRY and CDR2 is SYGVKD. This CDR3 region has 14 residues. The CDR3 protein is CAIRKTGEPYEQYF. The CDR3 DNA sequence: TGTGCCATCAGGAAGACAGGGGAGCCCTACGAGCAGTACTTC.

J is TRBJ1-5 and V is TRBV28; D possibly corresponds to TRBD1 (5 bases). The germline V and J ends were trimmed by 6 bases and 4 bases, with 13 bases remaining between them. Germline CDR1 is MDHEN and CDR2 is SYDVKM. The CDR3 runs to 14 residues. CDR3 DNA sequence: TGTGCCAGCAGCCCAAGACAGCGTAATCAGCCCCAGCATTTT. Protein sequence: CASSPRQRNQPQHF.

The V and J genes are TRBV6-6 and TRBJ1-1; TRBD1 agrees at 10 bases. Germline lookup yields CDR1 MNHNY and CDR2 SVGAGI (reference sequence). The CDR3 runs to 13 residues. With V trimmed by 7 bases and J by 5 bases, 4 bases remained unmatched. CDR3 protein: CASIRDRGTEAFF. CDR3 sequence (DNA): TGTGCCAGCATCCGGGACAGGGGTACTGAAGCTTTCTTT.

This CDR3 reads CASAGGYYEQYF. The CDR3 DNA reads TGCGCCAGCGCGGGAGGTTATTACGAGCAGTACTTC. J is TRBJ2-7 and V is TRBV5-1; 8 bases map to TRBD2. In germline, CDR1 is SGHRS, CDR2 YFSETQ. With V trimmed by 7 bases and J by 4 bases, 4 bases remained unmatched. The CDR3 length is 12 residues.

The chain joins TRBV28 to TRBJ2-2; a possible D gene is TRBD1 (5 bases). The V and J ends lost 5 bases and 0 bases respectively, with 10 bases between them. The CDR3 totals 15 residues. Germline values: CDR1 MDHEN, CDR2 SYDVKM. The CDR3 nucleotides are TGTGCCAGCAGTACCGGACATACGAACACCGGGGAGCTGTTTTTT. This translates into CASSTGHTNTGELFF. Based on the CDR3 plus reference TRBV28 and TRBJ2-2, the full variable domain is DVKVTQSSRYLVKRTGEKVFLECVQDMDHENMFWYRQDPGLGLRLIYFSYDVKMKEKGDIPEGYSVSREKKERFSLILESASTNQTSMYLCASSTGHTNTGELFFGEGSRLTVL.

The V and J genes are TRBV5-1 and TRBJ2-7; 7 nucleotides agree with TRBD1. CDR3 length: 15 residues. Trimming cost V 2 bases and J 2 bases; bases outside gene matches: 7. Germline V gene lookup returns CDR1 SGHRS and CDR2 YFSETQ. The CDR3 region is CASSFVTGSTYEQYF. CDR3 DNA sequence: TGCGCCAGCAGCTTTGTGACAGGGAGCACCTACGAGCAGTACTTC. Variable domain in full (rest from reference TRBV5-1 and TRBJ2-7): KAGVTQTPRYLIKTRGQQVTLSCSPISGHRSVSWYQQTPGQGLQFLFEYFSETQRNKGNFPGRFSGRQFSNSRSEMNVSTLELGDSALYLCASSFVTGSTYEQYFGPGTRLTVT.

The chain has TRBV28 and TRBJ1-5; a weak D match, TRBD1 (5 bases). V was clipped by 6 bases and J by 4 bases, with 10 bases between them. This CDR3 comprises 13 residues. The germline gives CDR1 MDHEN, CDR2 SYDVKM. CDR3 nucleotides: TGTGCCAGCAGAAGGGACGGGAATCAGCCCCAGCATTTT. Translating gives CASRRDGNQPQHF. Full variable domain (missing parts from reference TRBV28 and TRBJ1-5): DVKVTQSSRYLVKRTGEKVFLECVQDMDHENMFWYRQDPGLGLRLIYFSYDVKMKEKGDIPEGYSVSREKKERFSLILESASTNQTSMYLCASRRDGNQPQHFGDGTRLSIL.

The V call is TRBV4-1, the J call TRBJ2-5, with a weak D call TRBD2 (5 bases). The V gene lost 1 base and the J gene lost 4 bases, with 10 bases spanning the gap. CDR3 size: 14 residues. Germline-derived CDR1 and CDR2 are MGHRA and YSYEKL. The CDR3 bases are TGCGCCAGCAGCCAAGTAGCGAAGAGAGAGACCCAGTACTTC. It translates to CASSQVAKRETQYF.

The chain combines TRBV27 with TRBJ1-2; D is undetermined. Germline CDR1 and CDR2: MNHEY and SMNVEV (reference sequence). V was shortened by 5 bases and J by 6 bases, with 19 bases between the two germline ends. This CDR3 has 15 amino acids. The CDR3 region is CASSPLPLLANGYTF. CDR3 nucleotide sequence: TGTGCCAGCAGTCCCCTACCCCTATTGGCGAATGGCTACACCTTC.

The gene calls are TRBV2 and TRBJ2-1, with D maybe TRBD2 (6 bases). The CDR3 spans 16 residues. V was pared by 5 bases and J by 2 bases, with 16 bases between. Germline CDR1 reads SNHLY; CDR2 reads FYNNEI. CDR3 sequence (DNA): TGTGCCAGCAGTCTGATGGGGGTAGCGGCCTACAATGAGCAGTTCTTC. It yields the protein CASSLMGVAAYNEQFF.

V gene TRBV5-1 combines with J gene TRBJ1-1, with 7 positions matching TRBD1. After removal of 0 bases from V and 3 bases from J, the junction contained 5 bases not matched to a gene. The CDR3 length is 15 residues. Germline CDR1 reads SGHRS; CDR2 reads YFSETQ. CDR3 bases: TGCGCCAGCAGCTTGGCCGCGACAGGGTACACTGAAGCTTTCTTT. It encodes CASSLAATGYTEAFF. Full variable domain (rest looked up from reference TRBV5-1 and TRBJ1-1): KAGVTQTPRYLIKTRGQQVTLSCSPISGHRSVSWYQQTPGQGLQFLFEYFSETQRNKGNFPGRFSGRQFSNSRSEMNVSTLELGDSALYLCASSLAATGYTEAFFGQGTRLTVV.

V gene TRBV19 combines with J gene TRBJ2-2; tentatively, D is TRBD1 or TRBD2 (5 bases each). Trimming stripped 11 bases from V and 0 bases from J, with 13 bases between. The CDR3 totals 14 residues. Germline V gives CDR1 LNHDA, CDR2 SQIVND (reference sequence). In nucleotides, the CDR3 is TGTGCCGTAAGGGAGACAGCGAACACCGGGGAGCTGTTTTTT. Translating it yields CAVRETANTGELFF.

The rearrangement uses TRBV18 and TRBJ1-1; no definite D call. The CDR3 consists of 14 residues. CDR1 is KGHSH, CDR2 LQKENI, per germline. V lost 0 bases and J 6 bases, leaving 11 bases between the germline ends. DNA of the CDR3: TGTGCCAGCTCACCACCGAAGGATCGAGCTGAAGCTTTCTTT. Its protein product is CASSPPKDRAEAFF.

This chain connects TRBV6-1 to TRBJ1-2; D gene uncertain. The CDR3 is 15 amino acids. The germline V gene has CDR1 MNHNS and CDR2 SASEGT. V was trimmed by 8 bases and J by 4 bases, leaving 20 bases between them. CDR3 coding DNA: TGTGCCAGCGTGCGCGGTGTTGCCGTGGCCTATGGCTACACCTTC. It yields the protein CASVRGVAVAYGYTF.

The CDR3 loop is CASSLNAGANTEAFF. DNA for the CDR3: TGCGCCAGCAGCTTGAACGCAGGGGCGAACACTGAAGCTTTCTTT. The rearrangement joins TRBV5-1 to TRBJ1-1, with D tentatively TRBD1 (6 bases). Trimming removed 1 base at V and 1 base at J, with 11 bases between. This CDR3 region has 15 residues. The germline CDR1 and CDR2 sequences are SGHRS and YFSETQ.

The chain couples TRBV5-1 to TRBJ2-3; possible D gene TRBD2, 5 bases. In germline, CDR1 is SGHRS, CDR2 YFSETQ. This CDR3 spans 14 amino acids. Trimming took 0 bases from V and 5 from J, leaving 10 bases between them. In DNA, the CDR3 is TGCGCCAGCAGCTTGGGCAGGAGGATAGATACGCAGTATTTT. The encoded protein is CASSLGRRIDTQYF.

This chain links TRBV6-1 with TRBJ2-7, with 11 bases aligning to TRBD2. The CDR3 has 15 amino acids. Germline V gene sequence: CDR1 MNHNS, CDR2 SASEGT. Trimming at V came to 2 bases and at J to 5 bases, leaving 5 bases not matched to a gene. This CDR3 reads CASSERSGRAHEQYF. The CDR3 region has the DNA TGTGCCAGCAGTGAACGTAGCGGGAGGGCCCACGAGCAGTACTTC.

The DNA of the CDR3 is TGCAGCGTGGAGGTTGGGGGGGGAGATACGCAGTATTTT. This codes for CSVEVGGGDTQYF. The chain employs TRBV29-1 and TRBJ2-3, with 7 nucleotides matching TRBD2. V lost 6 bases and J lost 5; bases outside the gene matches: 8. Germline V lookup: CDR1 SQVTM, CDR2 ANQGSEA. This CDR3 spans 13 amino acids.

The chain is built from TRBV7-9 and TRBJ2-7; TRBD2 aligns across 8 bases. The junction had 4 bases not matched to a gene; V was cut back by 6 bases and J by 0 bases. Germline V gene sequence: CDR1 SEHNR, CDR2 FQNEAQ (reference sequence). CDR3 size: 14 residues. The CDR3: CASRPAGASYEQYF. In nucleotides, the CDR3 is TGTGCCAGCAGACCAGCGGGAGCCTCCTACGAGCAGTACTTC.